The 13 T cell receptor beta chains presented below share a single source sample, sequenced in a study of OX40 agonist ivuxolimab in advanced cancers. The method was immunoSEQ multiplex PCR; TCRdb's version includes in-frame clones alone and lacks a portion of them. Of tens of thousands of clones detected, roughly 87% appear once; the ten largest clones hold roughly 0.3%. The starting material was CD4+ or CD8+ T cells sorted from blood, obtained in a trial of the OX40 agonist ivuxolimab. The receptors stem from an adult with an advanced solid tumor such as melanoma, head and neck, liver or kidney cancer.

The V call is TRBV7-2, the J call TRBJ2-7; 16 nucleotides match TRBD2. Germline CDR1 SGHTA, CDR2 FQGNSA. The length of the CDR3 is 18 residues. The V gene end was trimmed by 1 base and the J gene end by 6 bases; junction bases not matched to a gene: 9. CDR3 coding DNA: TGTGCCAGCAGCTTAGGAGCCGGGACTAGCGGGAGGGCCCGCGAGCAGTACTTC. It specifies CASSLGAGTSGRAREQYF.

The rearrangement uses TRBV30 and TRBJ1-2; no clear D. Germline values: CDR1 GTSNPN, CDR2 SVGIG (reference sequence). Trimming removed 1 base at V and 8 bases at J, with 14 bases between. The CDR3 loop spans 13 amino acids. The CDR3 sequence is CAWSEIGSRGYTF. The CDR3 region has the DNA TGTGCCTGGAGTGAAATAGGGTCTCGGGGCTACACCTTC.

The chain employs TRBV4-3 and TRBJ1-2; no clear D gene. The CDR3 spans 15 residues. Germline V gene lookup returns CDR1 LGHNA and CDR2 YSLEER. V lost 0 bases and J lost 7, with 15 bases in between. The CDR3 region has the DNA TGCGCCAGCAGCCAAGATAGGGTGCGGGGTCGTGGCTACACCTTC. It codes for CASSQDRVRGRGYTF.

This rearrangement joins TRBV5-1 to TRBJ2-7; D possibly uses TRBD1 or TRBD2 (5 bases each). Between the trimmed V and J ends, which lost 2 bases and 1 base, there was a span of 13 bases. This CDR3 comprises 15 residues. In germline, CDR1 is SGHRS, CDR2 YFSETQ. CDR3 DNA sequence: TGCGCCAGCAGCTTATCAGGGACGCTTTCCTACGAGCAGTACTTC. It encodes CASSLSGTLSYEQYF. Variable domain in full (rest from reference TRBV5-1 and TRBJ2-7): KAGVTQTPRYLIKTRGQQVTLSCSPISGHRSVSWYQQTPGQGLQFLFEYFSETQRNKGNFPGRFSGRQFSNSRSEMNVSTLELGDSALYLCASSLSGTLSYEQYFGPGTRLTVT.

CDR3 protein: CASRRPSGTNEQYF. DNA for the CDR3: TGTGCCAGCAGGAGACCCAGCGGGACCAACGAGCAGTACTTC. The chain uses TRBV2 and TRBJ2-7; TRBD2 aligns across 7 bases. Germline V lookup: CDR1 SNHLY, CDR2 FYNNEI. V was clipped by 6 bases and J by 5 bases; unmatched bases: 10. There are 14 residues in the CDR3.

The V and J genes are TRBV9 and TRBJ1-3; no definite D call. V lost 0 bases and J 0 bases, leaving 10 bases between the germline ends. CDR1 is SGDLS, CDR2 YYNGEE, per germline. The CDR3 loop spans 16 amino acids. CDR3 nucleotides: TGTGCCAGCAGCGTAGAGAGGGCAGTCTCTGGAAACACCATATATTTT. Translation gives CASSVERAVSGNTIYF.

CDR3 bases: TGTGCCAGCAGTTTTGACAGGGTCAACACCGGGGAGCTGTTTTTT. Translation: CASSFDRVNTGELFF. The chain links TRBV2 to TRBJ2-2; 7 bases fit TRBD1. This CDR3 has 15 amino acids. With 5 bases clipped from V and 2 bases from J, the junction kept 5 bases outside the gene matches. Germline V gene data show CDR1 as SNHLY and CDR2 as FYNNEI.

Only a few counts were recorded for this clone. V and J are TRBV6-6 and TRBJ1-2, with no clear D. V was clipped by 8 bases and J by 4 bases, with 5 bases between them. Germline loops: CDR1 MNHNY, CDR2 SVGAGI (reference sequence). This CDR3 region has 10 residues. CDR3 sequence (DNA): TGTGCCAGCTCTGGCTATGGCTACACCTTC. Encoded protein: CASSGYGYTF.

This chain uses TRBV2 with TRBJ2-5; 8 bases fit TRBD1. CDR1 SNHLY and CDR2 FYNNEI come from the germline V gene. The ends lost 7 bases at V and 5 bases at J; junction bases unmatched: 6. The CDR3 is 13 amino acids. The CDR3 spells CASTRDRLETQYF. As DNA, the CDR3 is TGTGCCAGCACCCGGGACAGGCTCGAGACCCAGTACTTC.

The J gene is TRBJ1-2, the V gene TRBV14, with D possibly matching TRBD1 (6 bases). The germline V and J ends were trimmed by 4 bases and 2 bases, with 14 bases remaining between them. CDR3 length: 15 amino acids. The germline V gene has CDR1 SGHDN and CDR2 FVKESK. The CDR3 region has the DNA TGTGCCAGCAGCCTACGGCCGGACAGAAACTATGGCTACACCTTC. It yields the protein CASSLRPDRNYGYTF. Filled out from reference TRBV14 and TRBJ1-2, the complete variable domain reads EAGVTQFPSHSVIEKGQTVTLRCDPISGHDNLYWYRRVMGKEIKFLLHFVKESKQDESGMPNNRFLAERTGGTYSTLKVQPAELEDSGVYFCASSLRPDRNYGYTFGSGTRLTVV.

DNA of the CDR3: TGTGCCAGTAGTATAACGGGAACAGGGGTCCAGCCCCAGCATTTT. Encoded protein: CASSITGTGVQPQHF. The chain combines TRBV19 with TRBJ1-5; 7 bases align to TRBD1. Germline V CDR1 and CDR2: LNHDA, SQIVND (reference sequence). The CDR3 totals 15 residues. With 2 bases clipped from V and 7 bases from J, the junction kept 8 bases outside the gene matches.

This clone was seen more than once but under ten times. The CDR3 DNA is TGTGCCACCCAGGGACAGAACTATGGCTACACCTTC. This gives the protein CATQGQNYGYTF. The chain recombines TRBV6-5 with TRBJ1-2, with 7 bases that match TRBD1. V lost 10 bases and J lost 2; bases outside the gene matches: 4. Germline V lookup: CDR1 MNHEY, CDR2 SVGAGI. This CDR3 contains 12 residues.

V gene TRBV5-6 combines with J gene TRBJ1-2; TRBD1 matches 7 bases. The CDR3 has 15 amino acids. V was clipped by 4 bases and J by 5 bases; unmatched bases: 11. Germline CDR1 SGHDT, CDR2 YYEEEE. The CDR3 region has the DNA TGTGCCAGCAGCCACAAGACAGGGCTATTTTATGGCTACACCTTC. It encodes CASSHKTGLFYGYTF.